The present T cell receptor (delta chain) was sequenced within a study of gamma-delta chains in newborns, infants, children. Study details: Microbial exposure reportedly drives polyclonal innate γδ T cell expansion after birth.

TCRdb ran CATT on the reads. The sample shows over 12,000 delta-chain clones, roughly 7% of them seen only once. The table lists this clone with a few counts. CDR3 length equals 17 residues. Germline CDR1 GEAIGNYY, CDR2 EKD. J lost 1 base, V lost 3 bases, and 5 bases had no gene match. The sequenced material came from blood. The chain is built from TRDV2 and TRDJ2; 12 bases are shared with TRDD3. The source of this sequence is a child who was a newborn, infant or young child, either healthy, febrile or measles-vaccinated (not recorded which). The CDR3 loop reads CACDVLGDTNLTAQLFF. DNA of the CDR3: TGTGCCTGTGACGTACTGGGGGATACAAATTTGACAGCACAACTCTTCTTT.